This TCR beta chain was recorded in a study of radiation and T cells in renal cell carcinoma. Profiled with immunoSEQ multiplex PCR; TCRdb holds only in-frame clones, not every one. The sample records 15,000 to 20,000 clones, about half being singletons. Treatment given: 15 Gy SBRT to primary tumor, nephrectomy 4 weeks later. Study-wide points: Top 100 clonotypes averaged about 54% in irradiated versus 43% in nephrectomy-only tumors.

Per the germline V gene, CDR1 is WNHNN and CDR2 is SYGVQD (reference sequence). Trimming at V came to 6 bases and at J to 4 bases, leaving 20 bases not matched to a gene. The CDR3 contains 18 residues. In regard to this clone: Its antigen is not known.

The specimen was tumor tissue, collected from a patient whose treatment included radiotherapy and nephrectomy. The chain is built from TRBV10-1 and TRBJ1-2; 7 nucleotides match TRBD1. This receptor was obtained from a woman aged 60-70 years with renal cell carcinoma. The CDR3 region has the DNA TGCGCCAGCAGCCCTTTGGCCCTACGGACCCAGGGGGGCTATGGCTACACCTTC. Amino acids: CASSPLALRTQGGYGYTF.